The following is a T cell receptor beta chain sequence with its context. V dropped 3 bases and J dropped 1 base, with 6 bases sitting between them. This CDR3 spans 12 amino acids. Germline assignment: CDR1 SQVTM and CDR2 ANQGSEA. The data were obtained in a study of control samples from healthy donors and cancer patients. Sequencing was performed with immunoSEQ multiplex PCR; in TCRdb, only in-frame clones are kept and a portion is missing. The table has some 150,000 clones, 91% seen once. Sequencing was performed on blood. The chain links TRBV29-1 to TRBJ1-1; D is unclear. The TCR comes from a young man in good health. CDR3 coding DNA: TGCAGCGTTGACAAGGGGAACACTGAAGCTTTCTTT. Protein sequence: CSVDKGNTEAFF.